This T cell receptor (beta chain) was captured by sequencing in a study of shared clonotypes between healthy human individuals. Study context: Donors were two women and a few men aged 18 to 49.

Naive CD4+ cells were CD45RA-selected; the remaining cells were memory. Only in-frame clones appear in the TCRdb table, and some are missing; sequencing was by immunoSEQ multiplex PCR. The repertoire holds roughly 170,000 clones, with over 50% as singletons. Germline V lookup: CDR1 MGHRA, CDR2 YSYEKL. The CDR3 totals 17 residues. Trimming shortened V by 2 bases and J by 3 bases, and 16 bases separated the two germline ends. The receptor was derived from a man aged 25 to 40 in good health. V usage is TRBV4-1 and J usage is TRBJ1-4, with D maybe TRBD1 (5 bases). The sample taken for sequencing was memory CD4+ T cells sorted from blood. Regarding subset: CD45RA-negative fraction. The CDR3 coding sequence is TGCGCCAGCAGCCAAATCGCCCCAGGGCCTGCTAATGAAAAACTGTTTTTT. Protein sequence: CASSQIAPGPANEKLFF.